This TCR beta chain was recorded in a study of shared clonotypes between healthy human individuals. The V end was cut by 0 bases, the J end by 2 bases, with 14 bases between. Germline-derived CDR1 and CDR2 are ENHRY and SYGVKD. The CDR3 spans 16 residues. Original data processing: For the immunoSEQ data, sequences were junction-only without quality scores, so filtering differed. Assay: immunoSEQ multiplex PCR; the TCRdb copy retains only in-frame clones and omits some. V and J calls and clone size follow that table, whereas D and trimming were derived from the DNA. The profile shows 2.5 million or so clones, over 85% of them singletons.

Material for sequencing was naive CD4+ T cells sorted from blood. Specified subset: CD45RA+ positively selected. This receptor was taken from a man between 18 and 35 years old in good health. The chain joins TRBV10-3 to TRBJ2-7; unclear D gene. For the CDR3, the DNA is TGTGCCATCAGTGAGTCGATGCAGGAACCACCCTACGAGCAGTACTTC. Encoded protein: CAISESMQEPPYEQYF.